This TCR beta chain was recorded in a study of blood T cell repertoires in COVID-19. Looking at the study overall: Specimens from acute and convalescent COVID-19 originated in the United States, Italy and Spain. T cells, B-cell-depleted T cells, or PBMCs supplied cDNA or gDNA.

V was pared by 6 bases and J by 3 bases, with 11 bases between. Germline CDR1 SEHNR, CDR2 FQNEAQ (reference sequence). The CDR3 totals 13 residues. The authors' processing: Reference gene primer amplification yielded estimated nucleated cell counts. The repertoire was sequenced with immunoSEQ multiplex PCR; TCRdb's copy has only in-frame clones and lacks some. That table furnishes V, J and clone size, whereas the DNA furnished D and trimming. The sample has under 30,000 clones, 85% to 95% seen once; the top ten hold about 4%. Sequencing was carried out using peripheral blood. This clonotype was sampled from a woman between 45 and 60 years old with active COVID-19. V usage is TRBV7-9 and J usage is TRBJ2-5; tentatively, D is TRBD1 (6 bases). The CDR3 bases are TGTGCCAGCAGTTCCTACAGGGAAGAGACCCAGTACTTC. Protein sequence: CASSSYREETQYF. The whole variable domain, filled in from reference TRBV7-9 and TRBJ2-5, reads DTGVSQNPRHKITKRGQNVTFRCDPISEHNRLYWYRQTLGQGPEFLTYFQNEAQLEKSRLLSDRFSAERPKGSFSTLEIQRTEQGDSAMYLCASSSYREETQYFGPGTRLLVL.